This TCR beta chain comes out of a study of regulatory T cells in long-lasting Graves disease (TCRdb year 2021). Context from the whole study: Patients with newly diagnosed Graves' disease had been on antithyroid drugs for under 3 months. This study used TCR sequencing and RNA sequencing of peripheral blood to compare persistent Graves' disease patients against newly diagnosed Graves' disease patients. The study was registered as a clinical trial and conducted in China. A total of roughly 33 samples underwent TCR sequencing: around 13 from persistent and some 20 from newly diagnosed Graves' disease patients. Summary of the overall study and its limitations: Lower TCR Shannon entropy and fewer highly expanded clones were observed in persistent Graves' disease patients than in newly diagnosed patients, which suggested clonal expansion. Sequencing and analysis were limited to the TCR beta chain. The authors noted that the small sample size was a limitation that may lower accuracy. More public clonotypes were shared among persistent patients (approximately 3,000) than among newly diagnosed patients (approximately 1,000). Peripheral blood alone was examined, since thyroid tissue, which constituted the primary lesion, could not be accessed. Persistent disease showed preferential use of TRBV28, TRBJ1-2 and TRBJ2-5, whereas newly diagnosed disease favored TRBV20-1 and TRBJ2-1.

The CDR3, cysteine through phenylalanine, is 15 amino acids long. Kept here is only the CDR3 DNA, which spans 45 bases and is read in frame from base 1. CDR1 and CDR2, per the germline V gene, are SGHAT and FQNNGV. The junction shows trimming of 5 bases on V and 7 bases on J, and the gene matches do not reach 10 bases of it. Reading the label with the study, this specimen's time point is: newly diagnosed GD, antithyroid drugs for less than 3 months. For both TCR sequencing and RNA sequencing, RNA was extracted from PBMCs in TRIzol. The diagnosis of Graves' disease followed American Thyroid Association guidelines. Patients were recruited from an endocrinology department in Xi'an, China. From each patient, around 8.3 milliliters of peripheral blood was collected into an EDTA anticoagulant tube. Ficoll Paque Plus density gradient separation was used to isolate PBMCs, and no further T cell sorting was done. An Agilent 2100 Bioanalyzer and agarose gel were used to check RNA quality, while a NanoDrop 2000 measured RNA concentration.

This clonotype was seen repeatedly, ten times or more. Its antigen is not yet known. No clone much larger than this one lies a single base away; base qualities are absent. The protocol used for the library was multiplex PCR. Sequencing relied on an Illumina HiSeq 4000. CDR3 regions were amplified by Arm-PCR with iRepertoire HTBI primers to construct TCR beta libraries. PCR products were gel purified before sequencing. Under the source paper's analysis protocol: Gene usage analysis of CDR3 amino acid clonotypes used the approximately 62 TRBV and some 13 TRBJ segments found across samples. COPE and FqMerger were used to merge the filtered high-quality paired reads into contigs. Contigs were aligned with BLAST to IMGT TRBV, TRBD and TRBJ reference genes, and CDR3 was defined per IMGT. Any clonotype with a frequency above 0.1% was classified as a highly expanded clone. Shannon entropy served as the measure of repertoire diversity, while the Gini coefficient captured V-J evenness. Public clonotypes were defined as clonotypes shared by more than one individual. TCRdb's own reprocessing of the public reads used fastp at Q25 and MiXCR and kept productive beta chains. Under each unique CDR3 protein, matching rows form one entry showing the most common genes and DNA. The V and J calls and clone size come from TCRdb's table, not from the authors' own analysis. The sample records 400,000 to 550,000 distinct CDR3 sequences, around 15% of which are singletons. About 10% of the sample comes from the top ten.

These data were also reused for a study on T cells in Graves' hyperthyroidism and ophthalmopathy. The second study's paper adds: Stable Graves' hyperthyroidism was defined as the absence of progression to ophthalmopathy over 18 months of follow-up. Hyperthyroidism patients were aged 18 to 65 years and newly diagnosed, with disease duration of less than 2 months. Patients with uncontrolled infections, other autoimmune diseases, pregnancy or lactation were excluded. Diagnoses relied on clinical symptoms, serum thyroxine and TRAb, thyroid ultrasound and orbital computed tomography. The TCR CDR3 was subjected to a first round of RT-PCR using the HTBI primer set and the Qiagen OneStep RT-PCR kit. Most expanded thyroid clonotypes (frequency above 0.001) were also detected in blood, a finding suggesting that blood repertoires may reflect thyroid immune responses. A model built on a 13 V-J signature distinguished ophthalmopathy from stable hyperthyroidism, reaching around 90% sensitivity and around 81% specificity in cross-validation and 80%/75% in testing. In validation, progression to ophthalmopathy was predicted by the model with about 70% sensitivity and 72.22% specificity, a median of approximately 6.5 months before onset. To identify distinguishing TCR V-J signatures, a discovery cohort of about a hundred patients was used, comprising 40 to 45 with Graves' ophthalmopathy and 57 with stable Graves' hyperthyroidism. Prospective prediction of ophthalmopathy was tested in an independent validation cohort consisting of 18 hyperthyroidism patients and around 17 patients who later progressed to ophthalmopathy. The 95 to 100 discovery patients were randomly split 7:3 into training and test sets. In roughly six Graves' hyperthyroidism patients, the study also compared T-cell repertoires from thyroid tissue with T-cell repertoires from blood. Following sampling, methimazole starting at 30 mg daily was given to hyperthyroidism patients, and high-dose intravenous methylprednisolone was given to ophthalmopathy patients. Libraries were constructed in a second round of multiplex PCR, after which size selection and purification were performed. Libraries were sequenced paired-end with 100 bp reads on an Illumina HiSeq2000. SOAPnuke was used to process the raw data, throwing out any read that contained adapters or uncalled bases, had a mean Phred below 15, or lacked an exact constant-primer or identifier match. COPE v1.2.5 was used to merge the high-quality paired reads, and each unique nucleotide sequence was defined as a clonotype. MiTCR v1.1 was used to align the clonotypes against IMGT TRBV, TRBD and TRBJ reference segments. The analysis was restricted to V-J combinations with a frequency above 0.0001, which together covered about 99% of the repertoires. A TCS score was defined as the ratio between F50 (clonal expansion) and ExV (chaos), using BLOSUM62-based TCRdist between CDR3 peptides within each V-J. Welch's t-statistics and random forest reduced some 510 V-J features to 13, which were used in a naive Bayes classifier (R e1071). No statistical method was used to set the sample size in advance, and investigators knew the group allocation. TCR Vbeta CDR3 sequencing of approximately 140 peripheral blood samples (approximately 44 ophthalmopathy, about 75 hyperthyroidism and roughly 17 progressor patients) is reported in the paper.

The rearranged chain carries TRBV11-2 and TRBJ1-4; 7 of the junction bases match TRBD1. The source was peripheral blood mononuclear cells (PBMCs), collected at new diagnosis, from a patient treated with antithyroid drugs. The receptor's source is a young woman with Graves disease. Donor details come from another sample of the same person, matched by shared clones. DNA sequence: TGTGCCAGCAGCCCCCGGACAGGAATAGGTGAAAAACTGTTTTTT. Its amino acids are CASSPRTGIGEKLFF. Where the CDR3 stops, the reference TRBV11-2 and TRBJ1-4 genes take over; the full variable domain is EAGVAQSPRYKIIEKRQSVAFWCNPISGHATLYWYQQILGQGPKLLIQFQNNGVVDDSQLPKDRFSAERLKGVDSTLKIQPAKLEDSAVYLCASSPRTGIGEKLFFGSGTQLSVL.